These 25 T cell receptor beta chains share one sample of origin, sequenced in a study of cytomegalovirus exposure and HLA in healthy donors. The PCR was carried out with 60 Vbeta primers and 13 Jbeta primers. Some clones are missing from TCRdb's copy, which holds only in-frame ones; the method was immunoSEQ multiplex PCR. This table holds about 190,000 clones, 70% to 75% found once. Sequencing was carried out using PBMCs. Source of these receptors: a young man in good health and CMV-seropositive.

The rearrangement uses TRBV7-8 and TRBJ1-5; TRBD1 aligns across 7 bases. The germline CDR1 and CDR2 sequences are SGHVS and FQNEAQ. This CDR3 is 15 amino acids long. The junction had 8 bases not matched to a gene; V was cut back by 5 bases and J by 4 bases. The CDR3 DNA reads TGTGCCAGCAGCCTACAGGGGAGGAGTAATCAGCCCCAGCATTTT. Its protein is CASSLQGRSNQPQHF.

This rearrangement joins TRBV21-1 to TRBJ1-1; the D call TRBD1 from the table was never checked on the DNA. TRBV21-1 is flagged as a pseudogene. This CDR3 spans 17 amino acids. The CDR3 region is CASRGPTGNGRNTEAFF. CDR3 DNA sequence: TGTGCCAGCAGGGGTCCGACAGGGAACGGTCGGAACACTGAAGCTTTCTTT.

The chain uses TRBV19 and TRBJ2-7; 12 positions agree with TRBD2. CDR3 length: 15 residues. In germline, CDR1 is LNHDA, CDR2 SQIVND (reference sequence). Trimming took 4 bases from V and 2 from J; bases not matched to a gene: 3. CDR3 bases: TGTGCCAGTAGTACATCTAGCGGGAGGGCCTACGAGCAGTACTTC. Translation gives CASSTSSGRAYEQYF.

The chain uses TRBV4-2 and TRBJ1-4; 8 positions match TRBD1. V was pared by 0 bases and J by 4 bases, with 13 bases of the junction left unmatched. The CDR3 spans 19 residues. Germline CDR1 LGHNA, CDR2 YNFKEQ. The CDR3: CASSQELVSGGAFNEKLFF. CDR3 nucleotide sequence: TGTGCCAGCAGCCAAGAGTTAGTGTCAGGGGGCGCTTTTAATGAAAAACTGTTTTTT.

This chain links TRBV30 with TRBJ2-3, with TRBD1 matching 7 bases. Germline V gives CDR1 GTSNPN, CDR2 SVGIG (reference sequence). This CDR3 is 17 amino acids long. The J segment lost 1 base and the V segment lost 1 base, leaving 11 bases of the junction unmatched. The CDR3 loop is CAWSAQKTGTGTDTQYF. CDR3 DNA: TGTGCCTGGAGTGCCCAAAAGACAGGGACAGGCACAGATACGCAGTATTTT.

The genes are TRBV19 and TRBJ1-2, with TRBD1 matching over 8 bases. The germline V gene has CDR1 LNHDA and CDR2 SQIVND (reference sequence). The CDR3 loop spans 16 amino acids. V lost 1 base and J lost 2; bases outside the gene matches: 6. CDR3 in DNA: TGTGCCAGTAGTATAGTGGGGGCAGGGGGCAACTATGGCTACACCTTC. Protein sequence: CASSIVGAGGNYGYTF.

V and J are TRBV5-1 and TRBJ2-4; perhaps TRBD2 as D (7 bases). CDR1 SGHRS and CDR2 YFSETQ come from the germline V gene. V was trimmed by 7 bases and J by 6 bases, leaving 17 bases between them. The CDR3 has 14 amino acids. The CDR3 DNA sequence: TGCGCCAGCCATCCTGGGGGGGGCCGAAACATTCAGTACTTC. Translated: CASHPGGGRNIQYF. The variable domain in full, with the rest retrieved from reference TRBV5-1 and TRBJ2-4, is KAGVTQTPRYLIKTRGQQVTLSCSPISGHRSVSWYQQTPGQGLQFLFEYFSETQRNKGNFPGRFSGRQFSNSRSEMNVSTLELGDSALYLCASHPGGGRNIQYFGAGTRLSVL.

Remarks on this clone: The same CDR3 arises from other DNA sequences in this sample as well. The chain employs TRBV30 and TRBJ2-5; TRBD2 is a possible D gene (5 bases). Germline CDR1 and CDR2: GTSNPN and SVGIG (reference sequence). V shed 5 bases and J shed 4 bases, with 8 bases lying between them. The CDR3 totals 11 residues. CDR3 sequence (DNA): TGTGCCTGGGGACTGTCAGAGACCCAGTACTTC. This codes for CAWGLSETQYF.

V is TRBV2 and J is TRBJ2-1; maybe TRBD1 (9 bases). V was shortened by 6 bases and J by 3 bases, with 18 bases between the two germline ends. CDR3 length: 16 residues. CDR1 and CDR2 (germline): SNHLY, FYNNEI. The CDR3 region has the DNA TGTGCCAGCAGCGGGGGGGACAGGGCATTCTACAATGAGCAGTTCTTC. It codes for CASSGGDRAFYNEQFF.

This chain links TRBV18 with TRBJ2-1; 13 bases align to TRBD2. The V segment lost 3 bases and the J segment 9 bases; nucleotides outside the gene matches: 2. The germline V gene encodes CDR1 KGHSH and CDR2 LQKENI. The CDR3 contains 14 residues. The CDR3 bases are TGTGCCAGCTCACCGGGACTAGCGGGACTTGAGCAGTTCTTC. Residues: CASSPGLAGLEQFF. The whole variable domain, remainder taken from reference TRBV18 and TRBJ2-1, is NAGVMQNPRHLVRRRGQEARLRCSPMKGHSHVYWYRQLPEEGLKFMVYLQKENIIDESGMPKERFSAEFPKEGPSILRIQQVVRGDSAAYFCASSPGLAGLEQFFGPGTRLTVL.

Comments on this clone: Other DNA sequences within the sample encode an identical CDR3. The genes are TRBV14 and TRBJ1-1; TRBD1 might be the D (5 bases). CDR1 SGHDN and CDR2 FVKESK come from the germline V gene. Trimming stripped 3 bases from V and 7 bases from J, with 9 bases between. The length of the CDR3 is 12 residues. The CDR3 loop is CASSHSGDEAFF. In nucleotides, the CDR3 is TGTGCCAGCAGCCACTCGGGGGATGAAGCTTTCTTT. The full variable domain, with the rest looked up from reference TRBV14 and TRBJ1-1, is EAGVTQFPSHSVIEKGQTVTLRCDPISGHDNLYWYRRVMGKEIKFLLHFVKESKQDESGMPNNRFLAERTGGTYSTLKVQPAELEDSGVYFCASSHSGDEAFFGQGTRLTVV.

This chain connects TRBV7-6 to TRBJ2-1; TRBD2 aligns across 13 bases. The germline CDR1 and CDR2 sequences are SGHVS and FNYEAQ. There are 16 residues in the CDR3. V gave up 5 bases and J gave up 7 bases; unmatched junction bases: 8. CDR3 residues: CASSIRTSGSANEQFF. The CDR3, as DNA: TGTGCCAGCAGCATCCGGACTAGCGGGAGTGCTAATGAGCAGTTCTTC.

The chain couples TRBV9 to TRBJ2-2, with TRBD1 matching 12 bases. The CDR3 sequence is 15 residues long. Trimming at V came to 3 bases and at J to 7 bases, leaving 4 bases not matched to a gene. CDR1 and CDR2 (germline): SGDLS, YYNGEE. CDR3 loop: CASSAGQGASGELFF. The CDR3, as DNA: TGTGCCAGCAGCGCGGGACAGGGGGCCAGCGGGGAGCTGTTTTTT. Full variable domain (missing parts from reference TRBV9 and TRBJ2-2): DSGVTQTPKHLITATGQRVTLRCSPRSGDLSVYWYQQSLDQGLQFLIQYYNGEERAKGNILERFSAQQFPDLHSELNLSSLELGDSALYFCASSAGQGASGELFFGEGSRLTVL.

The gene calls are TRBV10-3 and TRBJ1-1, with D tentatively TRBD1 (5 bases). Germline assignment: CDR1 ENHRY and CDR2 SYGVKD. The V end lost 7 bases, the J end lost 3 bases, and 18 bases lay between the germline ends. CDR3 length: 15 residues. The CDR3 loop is CAIKEPRGLDTEAFF. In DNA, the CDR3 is TGTGCCATCAAGGAACCTCGGGGGTTGGACACTGAAGCTTTCTTT.

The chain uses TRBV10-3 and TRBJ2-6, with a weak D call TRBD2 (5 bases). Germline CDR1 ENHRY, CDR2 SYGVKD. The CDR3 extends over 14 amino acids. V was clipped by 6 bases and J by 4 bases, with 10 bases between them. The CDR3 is CAISGVSGANVLTF. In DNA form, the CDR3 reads TGTGCCATCAGCGGGGTCTCCGGGGCCAACGTCCTGACTTTC.

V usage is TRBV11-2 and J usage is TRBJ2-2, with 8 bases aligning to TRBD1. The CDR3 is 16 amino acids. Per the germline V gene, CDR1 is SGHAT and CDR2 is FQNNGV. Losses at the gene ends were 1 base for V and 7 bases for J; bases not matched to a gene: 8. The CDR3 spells CASSLVAGGVVGELFF. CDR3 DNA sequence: TGTGCCAGCAGCTTAGTCGCAGGGGGCGTTGTCGGGGAGCTGTTTTTT.

The DNA for the CDR3 is TGTGCCTGGAGTGACCCCGGGACAGGGTTCGGATCACCCCTCCACTTT. This codes for CAWSDPGTGFGSPLHF. The chain combines TRBV30 with TRBJ1-6; 9 nucleotides match TRBD1. The CDR3 loop spans 16 amino acids. Germline CDR1 reads GTSNPN; CDR2 reads SVGIG (reference sequence). V shed 1 base, J shed 10 bases, and the junction held 11 bases outside the gene matches.

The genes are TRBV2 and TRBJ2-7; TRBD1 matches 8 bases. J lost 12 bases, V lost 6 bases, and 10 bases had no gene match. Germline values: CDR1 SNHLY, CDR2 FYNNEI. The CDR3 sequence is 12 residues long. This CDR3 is CASRNRGDLLYF. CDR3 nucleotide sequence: TGTGCCAGCAGGAACAGGGGGGACCTCCTGTACTTC.

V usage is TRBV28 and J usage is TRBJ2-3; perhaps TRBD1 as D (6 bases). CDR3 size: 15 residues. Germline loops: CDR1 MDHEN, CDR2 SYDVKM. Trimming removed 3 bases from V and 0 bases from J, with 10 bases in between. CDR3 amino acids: CASSFGRGSTDTQYF. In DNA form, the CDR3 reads TGTGCCAGCAGTTTTGGTAGGGGGAGCACAGATACGCAGTATTTT.

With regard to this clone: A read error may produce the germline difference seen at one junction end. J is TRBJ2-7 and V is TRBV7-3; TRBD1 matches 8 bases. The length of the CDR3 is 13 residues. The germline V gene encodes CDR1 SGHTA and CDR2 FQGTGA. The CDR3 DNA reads TGTGCCGGCAGCTTTGACAGGGGCTACGAGCAGTACTTC. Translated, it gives CAGSFDRGYEQYF.

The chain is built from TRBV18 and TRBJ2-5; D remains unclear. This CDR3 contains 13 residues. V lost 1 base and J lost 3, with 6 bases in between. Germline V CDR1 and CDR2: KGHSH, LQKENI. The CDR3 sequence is CASSPRQKETQYF. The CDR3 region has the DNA TGTGCCAGCTCACCACGGCAGAAAGAGACCCAGTACTTC.

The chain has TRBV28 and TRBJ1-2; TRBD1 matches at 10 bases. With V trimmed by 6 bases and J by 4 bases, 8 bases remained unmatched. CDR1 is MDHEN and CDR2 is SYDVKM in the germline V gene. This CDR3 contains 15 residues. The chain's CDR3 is CASSQSGQGIYGYTF. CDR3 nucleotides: TGTGCCAGCAGCCAATCGGGACAGGGGATCTATGGCTACACCTTC.

CDR3 DNA sequence: TGTGCCAGCAGGCGGTCGGGATTTCCCAACGAGCAGTACTTC. Protein: CASRRSGFPNEQYF. V usage is TRBV6-5 and J usage is TRBJ2-7, with a weak D call TRBD2 (5 bases). With 6 bases removed from V and 5 bases from J, the gap between germline ends came to 17 bases. CDR1 MNHEY and CDR2 SVGAGI come from the germline V gene. The CDR3 extends over 14 amino acids.

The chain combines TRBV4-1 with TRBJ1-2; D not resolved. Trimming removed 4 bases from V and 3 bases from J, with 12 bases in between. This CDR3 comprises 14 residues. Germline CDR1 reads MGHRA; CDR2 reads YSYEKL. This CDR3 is CASSPTAGDYGYTF. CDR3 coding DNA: TGCGCCAGCAGCCCCACAGCAGGCGACTATGGCTACACCTTC.

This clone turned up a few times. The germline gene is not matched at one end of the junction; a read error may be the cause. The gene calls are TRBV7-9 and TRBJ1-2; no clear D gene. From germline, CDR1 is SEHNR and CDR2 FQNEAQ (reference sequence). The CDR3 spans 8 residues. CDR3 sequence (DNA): TGTTCCAGCAGCTTACTCGCCTTC. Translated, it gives CSSSLLAF.